The rows below give T cell receptor beta chains drawn from one sample of a study of cytotoxic CD8 clonotypes in ibrutinib-treated CLL. Generated by immunoSEQ multiplex PCR, the TCRdb table keeps only in-frame clones and is missing some. The sample holds some 140,000 clones, 75% to 95% seen once. The sequences come from PBMCs, collected after 12 months of ibrutinib treatment. Every receptor here comes from a human donor with chronic lymphocytic leukemia. Each CDR3 is given with its conserved first and last residue. A D gene is named only where the DNA matches it firmly. Clone size is not always given. Where it is, it says once, few, many or a class for expanded clones.

abundance: .
j_gene: TRBJ2-6
d_gene: TRBD1
v_gene: TRBV7-8
CDR3aa: CASSPRTGDFSGANVLTF
CDR3nt: TGTGCCAGCAGCCCCCGGACAGGGGATTTCTCTGGGGCCAACGTCCTGACTTTC

abundance: .
j_gene: TRBJ2-7
d_gene: .
v_gene: TRBV28
CDR3aa: CASSPTVYEQYF
CDR3nt: TGTGCCAGCAGTCCGACCGTCTACGAGCAGTACTTC

abundance: few
j_gene: TRBJ1-5
d_gene: .
v_gene: TRBV18
CDR3aa: CASSPQDSNQPQHF
CDR3nt: TGTGCCAGCTCACCTCAGGATAGCAATCAGCCCCAGCATTTT

abundance: .
j_gene: TRBJ2-3
d_gene: .
v_gene: TRBV11-2
CDR3aa: CASSLGVDLGTDTQYF
CDR3nt: TGTGCCAGCAGCTTGGGGGTAGATCTGGGCACAGATACGCAGTATTTT

abundance: .
j_gene: TRBJ1-5
d_gene: .
v_gene: TRBV7-8
CDR3aa: CASSRWGQGYQPQHF
CDR3nt: TGTGCCAGCAGCCGATGGGGGCAGGGGTATCAGCCCCAGCATTTT

abundance: .
j_gene: TRBJ1-1
d_gene: .
v_gene: TRBV6-5
CDR3aa: CASSLRPNTEAFF
CDR3nt: TGTGCCAGCAGTTTAAGACCAAACACTGAAGCTTTCTTT

abundance: .
j_gene: TRBJ2-4
d_gene: .
v_gene: TRBV7-2
CDR3aa: CASSLGPNLAKNIQYF
CDR3nt: TGTGCCAGCAGCTTAGGGCCTAACTTAGCCAAAAACATTCAGTACTTC

abundance: .
j_gene: TRBJ2-2
d_gene: TRBD1
v_gene: TRBV6-1
CDR3aa: CASRSGTGITGELFF
CDR3nt: TGTGCCAGCAGATCCGGGACAGGGATCACCGGGGAGCTGTTTTTT

abundance: once
j_gene: TRBJ1-1
d_gene: .
v_gene: TRBV6-5
CDR3aa: CASSYGPNGDTEAFF
CDR3nt: TGTGCCAGCAGTTACGGTCCCAACGGGGACACTGAAGCTTTCTTT

abundance: .
j_gene: TRBJ2-7
d_gene: TRBD1
v_gene: TRBV19
CDR3aa: CASSLPGQGTYEQYF
CDR3nt: TGTGCCAGTAGCCTCCCGGGACAGGGGACCTACGAGCAGTACTTC

abundance: .
j_gene: TRBJ2-7
d_gene: .
v_gene: TRBV21-1
CDR3aa: CASRPRTGGAYEQYF
CDR3nt: TGTGCCAGCCGACCCCGGACAGGGGGTGCTTACGAGCAGTACTTC

abundance: .
j_gene: TRBJ1-5
d_gene: .
v_gene: TRBV25-1
CDR3aa: CASNFGGEAQHF
CDR3nt: TGTGCCAGCAACTTTGGGGGAGAGGCCCAGCATTTT

abundance: once
j_gene: TRBJ2-2
d_gene: .
v_gene: TRBV7-3
CDR3aa: CASSFLSGELFF
CDR3nt: TGTGCCAGCAGCTTTTTGAGCGGGGAGCTGTTTTTT

abundance: .
j_gene: TRBJ2-1
d_gene: .
v_gene: TRBV4-1
CDR3aa: CASSQSRDNEQFF
CDR3nt: TGCGCCAGCAGCCAGTCTCGGGACAATGAGCAGTTCTTC

abundance: .
j_gene: TRBJ2-1
d_gene: TRBD2
v_gene: TRBV7-3
CDR3aa: CASSAESGSNNEQFF
CDR3nt: TGTGCCAGCAGCGCCGAAAGCGGGAGTAATAATGAGCAGTTCTTC